What follows describes a single T cell receptor (beta chain). Its specificity is not known. The study ran its PCR with 60 Vbeta and 13 Jbeta primers. This table comes from immunoSEQ multiplex PCR, and its TCRdb copy is limited to in-frame clones, with some not included. The repertoire consists of tens of thousands of clones, with over 65% occurring once and the leading ten covering 4.6%. The sample is drawn from a study of cytomegalovirus exposure and HLA in healthy donors. Study in general: One earlier analysis, a look at 200 million or so T cells, found around 110 million unique TCR beta sequences. Study-wide results and limits: For most TCR sequences rarity was the rule, although some public TCRs occurred in many donors. Immune exposure data for these donors was limited to CMV serostatus.

This CDR3 has 14 amino acids. V trimming: 4 bases; J trimming: 2 bases; junction bases outside the gene matches: 5. Germline V lookup: CDR1 ENHRY, CDR2 SYGVKD. The study sampled nominally healthy donors, though unrecorded immune exposures were likely. What was sequenced was PBMCs. The origin of this receptor is a woman aged 40 to 50 in good health and CMV-seropositive. The chain has TRBV10-3 and TRBJ2-7; 7 bases align to TRBD2. The CDR3 sequence: CAISVSLAAYEQYF. In DNA form, the CDR3 reads TGTGCCATCAGTGTTTCTCTAGCGGCCTACGAGCAGTACTTC.